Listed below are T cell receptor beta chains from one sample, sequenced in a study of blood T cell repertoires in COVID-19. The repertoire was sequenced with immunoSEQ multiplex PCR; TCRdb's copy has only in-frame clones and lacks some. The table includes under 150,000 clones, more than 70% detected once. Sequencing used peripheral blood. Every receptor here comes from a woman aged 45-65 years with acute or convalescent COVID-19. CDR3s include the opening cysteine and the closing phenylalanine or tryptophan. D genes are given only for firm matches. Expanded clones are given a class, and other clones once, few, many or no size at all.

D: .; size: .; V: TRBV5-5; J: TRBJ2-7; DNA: TGTGCCAGCAGCTTGGAAGGGGCTCTCCACGAGCAGTACTTC; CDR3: CASSLEGALHEQYF
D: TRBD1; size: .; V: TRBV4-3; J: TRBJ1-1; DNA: TGCGCCAGCAGCCAAGCCTGGACAGGGATCGAGGTCACTGAAGCTTTCTTT; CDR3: CASSQAWTGIEVTEAFF
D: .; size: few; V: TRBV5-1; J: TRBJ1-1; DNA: TGCGCCAGCAGCTTGATGACGACAGAGAACACTGAAGCTTTCTTT; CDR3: CASSLMTTENTEAFF
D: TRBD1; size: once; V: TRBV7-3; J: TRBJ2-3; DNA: TGTGCCAGCAGCTTAAGTCTTGGGACAGGCGGGGCGCAGTATTTT; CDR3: CASSLSLGTGGAQYF
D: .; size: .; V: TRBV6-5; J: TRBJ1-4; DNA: TGTGCCAGCAGTCGTGACCCGGGGGATGAAAAACTGTTTTTT; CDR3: CASSRDPGDEKLFF
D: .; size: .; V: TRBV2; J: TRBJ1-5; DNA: TGTGCCACTAGTTCCCTTGGTGGGGGGAATAGCAATCAGCCCCAGCATTTT; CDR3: CATSSLGGGNSNQPQHF
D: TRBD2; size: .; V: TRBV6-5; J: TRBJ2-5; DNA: TGTGCCAGCAGTTTCTTAGCGGGGGGGGCCCAGTACTTC; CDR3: CASSFLAGGAQYF
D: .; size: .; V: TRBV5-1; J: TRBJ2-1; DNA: TGCGCCAGCAGCCCCATCAATGAGCAGTTCTTC; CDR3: CASSPINEQFF
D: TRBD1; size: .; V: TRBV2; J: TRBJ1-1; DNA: TGTGCCAGCAGTGAAGAACAGGGGCTCTCTGAAGCTTTCTTT; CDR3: CASSEEQGLSEAFF
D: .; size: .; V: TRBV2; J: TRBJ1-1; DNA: TGTGCCATTCACCGCGAGAACACTGAAGCTTTCTTT; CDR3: CAIHRENTEAFF
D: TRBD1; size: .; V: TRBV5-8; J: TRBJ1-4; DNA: TGTGCCAGCAGCTTGGGACAGGGAGGAGTTGATGAAAAACTGTTTTTT; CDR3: CASSLGQGGVDEKLFF
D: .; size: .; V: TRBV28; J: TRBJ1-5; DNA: TGTGCCAGCAGTTTGAACCTTGCAGGTAGCAATCAGCCCCAGCATTTT; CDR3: CASSLNLAGSNQPQHF
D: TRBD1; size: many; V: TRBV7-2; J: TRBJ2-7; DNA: TGTGCCAGCAGCTCCGACAGGGGCTACGAGCAGTACTTC; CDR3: CASSSDRGYEQYF
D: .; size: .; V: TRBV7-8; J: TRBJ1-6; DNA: TGTGCCAGCAGCTTTCGACAGATTGATTCACCCCTCCACTTT; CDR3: CASSFRQIDSPLHF
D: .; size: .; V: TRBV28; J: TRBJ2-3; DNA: TGTGCCAGCAGGGGCCAGACGCGGGCAGATACGCAGTATTTT; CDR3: CASRGQTRADTQYF
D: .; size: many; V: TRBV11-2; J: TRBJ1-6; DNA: TGTGCCAGCAGCTTAGGTTCGTCCGGAGGTTCACCCCTCCACTTT; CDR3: CASSLGSSGGSPLHF
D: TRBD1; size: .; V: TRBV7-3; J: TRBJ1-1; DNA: TGTGCCAGCAGCTCGGACAGGGGAGACACTGAAGCTTTCTTT; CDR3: CASSSDRGDTEAFF
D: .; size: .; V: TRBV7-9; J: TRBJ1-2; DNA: TGTGCCAGCGGGCAAGGGGCAGGAACCTCCTATGGCTACACCTTC; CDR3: CASGQGAGTSYGYTF
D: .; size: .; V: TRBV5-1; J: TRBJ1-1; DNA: TGCGCCAGCAGACTAGCGGGGGGCGGCACTGAAGCTTTCTTT; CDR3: CASRLAGGGTEAFF
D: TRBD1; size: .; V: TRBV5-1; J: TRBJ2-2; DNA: TGCGCCAGCAGCTTCCGGGCTACAGGGGGCCGAAACACCGGGGAGCTGTTTTTT; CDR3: CASSFRATGGRNTGELFF
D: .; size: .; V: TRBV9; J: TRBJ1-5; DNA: TGTGCCAGCAGCGCAACAGGAGATGGGGGCAATCAGCCCCAGCATTTT; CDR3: CASSATGDGGNQPQHF
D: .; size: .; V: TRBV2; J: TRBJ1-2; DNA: TGTGCCAGCAGCCGGACACTGGGGTATGGCTACACCTTC; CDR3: CASSRTLGYGYTF
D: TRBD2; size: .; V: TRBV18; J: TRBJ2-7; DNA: TGTGCCAGGGCGGGGGGGCCGACCTACGAGCAGTACTTC; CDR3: CARAGGPTYEQYF
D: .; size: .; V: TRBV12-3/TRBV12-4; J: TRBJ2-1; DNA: TGTGCCAGCAGCAGTGGGCCTTCCGAGCAGTTCTTC; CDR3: CASSSGPSEQFF
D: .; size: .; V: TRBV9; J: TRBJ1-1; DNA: TGTGCCAGCAGCGTTGGACAGCAACCGAACACTGAAGCTTTCTTT; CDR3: CASSVGQQPNTEAFF
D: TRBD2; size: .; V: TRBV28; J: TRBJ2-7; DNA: TGTGCCAGCAGTCCCTTGGCGGGGGGGCTTGTCTACGAGCAGTACTTC; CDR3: CASSPLAGGLVYEQYF
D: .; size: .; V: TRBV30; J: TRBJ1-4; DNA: TGTGCCTGGAGTGCCACGGACAGCCTGGGGGAAAAACTGTTTTTT; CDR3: CAWSATDSLGEKLFF
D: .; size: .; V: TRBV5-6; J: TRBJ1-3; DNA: TGTGCCAGCAGCTTGTTCGAGGGAGCAGAAGGAAACACCATATATTTT; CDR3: CASSLFEGAEGNTIYF
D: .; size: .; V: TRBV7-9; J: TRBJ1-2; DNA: TGTGCCAGCAAAAAAAGCGGTTCTTGGTATGGCTACACCTTC; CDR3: CASKKSGSWYGYTF
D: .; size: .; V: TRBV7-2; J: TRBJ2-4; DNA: TGTGCCAGCAGCTTAACGACGGACAGAAACATTCAGTACTTC; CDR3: CASSLTTDRNIQYF
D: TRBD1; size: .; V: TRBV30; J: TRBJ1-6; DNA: TGTGCCTGGAGGACAGGGGAAAATTCACCCCTCCACTTT; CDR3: CAWRTGENSPLHF
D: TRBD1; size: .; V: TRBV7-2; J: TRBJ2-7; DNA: TGTGCCAGCAGCCCGGGACAGACCTTCCACGAGCAGTACTTC; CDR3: CASSPGQTFHEQYF
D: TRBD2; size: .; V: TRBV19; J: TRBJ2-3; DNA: TGTGCCAGTAGTATCCTAGCGGTGAACACAGATACGCAGTATTTT; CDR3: CASSILAVNTDTQYF
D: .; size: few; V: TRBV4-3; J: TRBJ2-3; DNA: TGCGCCAGCAGCCAATTCGCCGGTTCTCAAGATACGCAGTATTTT; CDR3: CASSQFAGSQDTQYF
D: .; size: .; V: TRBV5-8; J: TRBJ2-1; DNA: TGTGCCAGCAGCTTGGGGGGGCCCAATGAGCAGTTCTTC; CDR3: CASSLGGPNEQFF
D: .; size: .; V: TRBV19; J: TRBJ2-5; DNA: TGTGCCAGTAGTATGGGCCCCGGCCCAGAGACCCAGTACTTC; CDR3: CASSMGPGPETQYF